Only one count was recorded for the clone carrying this TCR beta chain. V trimming: 4 bases; J trimming: 5 bases; junction bases outside the gene matches: 4. This CDR3 region has 13 residues. Germline-derived CDR1 and CDR2 are KGHSH and LQKENI. Random hexamers were used to reverse transcribe the RNA input (roughly 0.5 to 1 ug). Amplification of TCR beta CDR3 by immunoSEQ multiplex PCR spanned 54 Vbeta and 13 Jbeta. TCRdb reanalysed the immunoSEQ multiplex PCR reads using MiXCR and keeps one entry per CDR3 protein. The sample records 170,000 or so distinct CDR3 sequences, 95% to 97% being singletons. The data were taken from a study of CD8 T cells in Susac syndrome.

The sequence was collected from a human donor with Susac syndrome. The material sequenced was CD4+ T cells from PBMCs. V gene TRBV18 combines with J gene TRBJ2-7, with TRBD2 matching over 8 bases. CDR3 coding DNA: TGTGCCAGCTCACTAGGAGCGGGGGACGAGCAGTACTTC. This translates into CASSLGAGDEQYF.